This passage covers 18 T cell receptor beta chains from one sample sequenced in a study of blood T cell repertoires in COVID-19. Measured with immunoSEQ multiplex PCR; TCRdb has only the in-frame clones, and not every one. The table has about 190,000 clones, 89% seen once; the top ten hold around 7%. The material sequenced was peripheral blood. These receptors were collected from a man aged 35 to 55 with acute or convalescent COVID-19.

The J gene is TRBJ2-7, the V gene TRBV7-2; 7 nucleotides line up with TRBD1. CDR3 length: 16 residues. V shed 1 base and J 0 bases; nucleotides not matched to a gene: 6. CDR1 is SGHTA and CDR2 is FQGNSA in the germline V gene. CDR3: CASSLVATGTSYEQYF. CDR3 sequence (DNA): TGTGCCAGCAGCTTAGTCGCGACAGGGACCTCCTACGAGCAGTACTTC.

This chain uses TRBV5-1 with TRBJ2-5; 7 nucleotides agree with TRBD2. The CDR3 sequence is 16 residues long. Unmatched junction bases numbered 14, after V lost 4 bases and J lost 5 bases. The V gene's germline CDR1 is SGHRS and CDR2 YFSETQ. CDR3 in amino acids: CASSPPQGLECETQYF. CDR3 DNA sequence: TGCGCCAGCAGCCCACCCCAAGGACTAGAGTGTGAGACCCAGTACTTC.

This clone was recorded only once. The chain couples TRBV6-6 to TRBJ2-7; 8 bases are shared with TRBD1. The V and J ends lost 4 bases and 1 base, in that order; junction bases with no gene match: 3. CDR1 is MNHNY and CDR2 is SVGAGI in the germline V gene (reference sequence). The CDR3 sequence is 14 residues long. The CDR3 nucleotides read TGTGCCAGCAGTTCCCGGGACAGGTCCTACGAGCAGTACTTC. Protein sequence: CASSSRDRSYEQYF.

The DNA of the CDR3 is TGTGCCAGTAGTATATCATCAGGGAACCCCCTCTACGAGCAGTACTTC. Encoded protein: CASSISSGNPLYEQYF. This chain joins TRBV19 and TRBJ2-7, with D possibly TRBD1 on 5 matching bases. CDR1 and CDR2 (germline): LNHDA, SQIVND (reference sequence). The CDR3 contains 16 residues. V was pared by 2 bases and J by 3 bases, with 17 bases between.

The chain carries TRBV5-1 and TRBJ2-3; D gene ambiguous. The CDR3 consists of 16 residues. CDR1 and CDR2 (germline): SGHRS, YFSETQ. The V gene lost 0 bases and the J gene lost 3 bases, with 14 bases spanning the gap. The DNA of the CDR3 is TGCGCCAGCAGCTTGGGGGTCGGGTCGGAGACAGATACGCAGTATTTT. Translating gives CASSLGVGSETDTQYF.

The chain couples TRBV4-1 to TRBJ2-2; TRBD2 is a possible D gene (5 bases). V was shortened by 1 base and J by 2 bases, with 14 bases between the two germline ends. This CDR3 is built from 17 residues. The germline V gene encodes CDR1 MGHRA and CDR2 YSYEKL. CDR3 residues: CASSQVLGLANTGELFF. CDR3 bases: TGCGCCAGCAGCCAAGTCCTAGGCCTAGCTAACACCGGGGAGCTGTTTTTT.

This rearrangement joins TRBV2 to TRBJ1-4; D might be TRBD1 (5 bases). Trimming shortened V by 2 bases and J by 5 bases, and 15 bases separated the two germline ends. Germline-derived CDR1 and CDR2 are SNHLY and FYNNEI. This CDR3 contains 16 residues. CDR3 DNA: TGTGCCAGCAGTGAAACGATAGGGGCAGTGAATGAAAAACTGTTTTTT. Translation gives CASSETIGAVNEKLFF.

In this sample, this clone turned up a few times. The rearrangement joins TRBV28 to TRBJ1-5; TRBD1 matches at 7 bases. CDR3 size: 15 residues. The V gene end was trimmed by 3 bases and the J gene end by 4 bases; junction bases not matched to a gene: 6. Germline V lookup: CDR1 MDHEN, CDR2 SYDVKM. The CDR3 coding sequence is TGTGCCAGCAGTTTTGATCAGGGGGGAAATCAGCCCCAGCATTTT. This sequence encodes CASSFDQGGNQPQHF.

CDR3: CSASVKGKQGDRERFYEQYF. CDR3 sequence (DNA): TGCAGTGCTAGTGTGAAAGGAAAGCAGGGCGACAGGGAAAGGTTCTACGAGCAGTACTTC. V and J are TRBV20-1 and TRBJ2-7; 7 bases fit TRBD1. This CDR3 is 20 amino acids long. V was clipped by 3 bases and J by 3 bases; unmatched bases: 26. From germline, CDR1 is DFQATT and CDR2 SNEGSKA (reference sequence).

The rearrangement links TRBV19 to TRBJ2-7; tentatively, D is TRBD2 (6 bases). Trimming took 4 bases from V and 4 from J, leaving 14 bases between them. This CDR3 has 14 residues. Germline V lookup: CDR1 LNHDA, CDR2 SQIVND (reference sequence). CDR3 nucleotide sequence: TGTGCCAGTAGTACCCAAGGACTAATGTACGAGCAGTACTTC. It codes for CASSTQGLMYEQYF.

V is TRBV19 and J is TRBJ1-5; no firm D call. The CDR3 has 12 amino acids. Germline V gene sequence: CDR1 LNHDA, CDR2 SQIVND (reference sequence). V lost 9 bases and J lost 4, with 10 bases in between. The CDR3: CASSPQNQPQHF. The DNA of the CDR3 is TGTGCCAGCAGTCCGCAGAATCAGCCCCAGCATTTT.

The chain combines TRBV28 with TRBJ1-1, with TRBD1 matching 7 bases. CDR3 length: 15 residues. CDR1 MDHEN and CDR2 SYDVKM come from the germline V gene. V shed 4 bases and J 1 base; nucleotides not matched to a gene: 6. The CDR3 here is CASSSPRTGNTEAFF. In DNA, the CDR3 is TGTGCCAGCAGTTCCCCGAGGACAGGGAACACTGAAGCTTTCTTT.

The chain uses TRBV11-2 and TRBJ2-2, with unresolved D. The CDR3 totals 12 residues. The V end lost 5 bases, the J end lost 5 bases, and 6 bases lay between the germline ends. The germline gives CDR1 SGHAT, CDR2 FQNNGV. This CDR3 is CASSPVTGELFF. CDR3 bases: TGTGCCAGCAGCCCCGTGACCGGGGAGCTGTTTTTT.

The chain links TRBV18 to TRBJ2-1; possibly TRBD1 for D (6 bases). The CDR3 spans 13 residues. Germline CDR1 is KGHSH and CDR2 is LQKENI. The germline V and J ends were trimmed by 2 bases and 8 bases, with 10 bases remaining between them. CDR3 DNA: TGTGCCAGCTCACCAACACAGGGCTATGAGCAGTTCTTC. This encodes CASSPTQGYEQFF.

The chain couples TRBV2 to TRBJ1-2; possible D gene TRBD1, 6 bases. Germline CDR1 and CDR2: SNHLY and FYNNEI. The CDR3 is made up of 14 amino acids. V shed 5 bases and J shed 7 bases, with 17 bases lying between them. The CDR3 nucleotides read TGTGCCAGCAGTAACTCAGGGGTTACAGGTGGCTACACCTTC. Translating gives CASSNSGVTGGYTF.

The chain has TRBV5-1 and TRBJ1-6, with TRBD1 identical over 10 bases. This CDR3 has 15 amino acids. CDR1 and CDR2 from the germline V gene are SGHRS and YFSETQ. With 0 bases clipped from V and 6 bases from J, the junction kept 0 bases outside the gene matches. This chain's CDR3 is CASSLGTGGNSPLHF. The CDR3 DNA is TGCGCCAGCAGCTTGGGGACAGGGGGTAATTCACCCCTCCACTTT.

This clone was observed once. The CDR3 coding sequence is TGCAGCGTTCCTGCGGGGGGGCCTGTCGGGGAGCTGTTTTTT. The encoded protein is CSVPAGGPVGELFF. The V and J genes are TRBV29-1 and TRBJ2-2, with 9 positions matching TRBD2. Per the germline V gene, CDR1 is SQVTM and CDR2 is ANQGSEA. V shed 5 bases, J shed 7 bases, and the junction held 8 bases outside the gene matches. The CDR3 consists of 14 residues.

CDR3 in DNA: TGTGCCAGCAGCTCACCTAAGGACAGTTGGGAGACCCAGTACTTC. Translated, it gives CASSSPKDSWETQYF. The chain uses TRBV5-4 and TRBJ2-5; D perhaps matches TRBD1 (6 bases). The CDR3 has 15 amino acids. The V and J ends lost 3 bases and 5 bases respectively, with 17 bases between them. The germline CDR1 and CDR2 sequences are SGHNT and YYREEE (reference sequence).